These T cell receptor beta chains were read from a single sample in a study of T cell responses to AZD1222 COVID-19 vaccine. Assay: immunoSEQ multiplex PCR; the TCRdb copy retains only in-frame clones and omits some. The repertoire includes around 180,000 clones, roughly 88% of them detected once, and approximately 7.7% sits in the top ten. Source: peripheral blood, taken on day 0 of AZD1222 vaccination. These receptors were taken from an adult in good health. Both conserved end residues are part of each CDR3. The order of the fields is clone size, D gene, J gene, V gene, CDR3 DNA, CDR3 protein. The D gene is left open where the match is weak. Clone size is not always given. Where it is, it says once, few, many or a class for expanded clones.

>-|TRBD1|TRBJ1-1|TRBV5-6
TGTGCCAGCAGGATACAGGGGGCTATGAACACTGAAGCTTTCTTT
CASRIQGAMNTEAFF
>-|-|TRBJ1-2|TRBV6-8
TGTGCCAGCAGTTACTCACCGGGGCGTGGTTATGGCTACACCTTC
CASSYSPGRGYGYTF
>-|-|TRBJ2-5|TRBV5-1
TGCGCCAGCAGAAGGTCGGGGTCTGAGACCCAGTACTTC
CASRRSGSETQYF
>once|TRBD2|TRBJ2-1|TRBV7-6
TGTGCCAGCAGCTCTAGCGGGGGAATTTTCAATGAGCAGTTCTTC
CASSSSGGIFNEQFF
>few|TRBD1|TRBJ1-4|TRBV19
TGTGCCAGTAGAACCGGGACAGGGCTCCCTGAAAAACTGTTTTTT
CASRTGTGLPEKLFF
>-|-|TRBJ2-6|TRBV7-2
TGTGCCAGCATGGGTGGGGCCAACGTCCTGACTTTC
CASMGGANVLTF
>-|-|TRBJ2-3|TRBV7-2
TGTGCCAGCAGCTCCCCTGGGCGGGGTCTCGCAGATACGCAGTATTTT
CASSSPGRGLADTQYF
>-|-|TRBJ1-6|TRBV9
TGTGCCAGCAGTGAGGCCGGGCTAGGTTCACCCCTCCACTTT
CASSEAGLGSPLHF
>-|TRBD2|TRBJ2-1|TRBV19
TGTGCCAGTAGAACTCTCAGCGGGGGGGCCTTTAATGAGCAGTTCTTC
CASRTLSGGAFNEQFF
>-|TRBD1|TRBJ2-7|TRBV19
TGTGCCAGTTCCCCGGCCGGACAGGGCCCCTACGAGCAGTACTTC
CASSPAGQGPYEQYF
>-|-|TRBJ1-4|TRBV20-1
TGCAGTGCTAGTAGGGGCCTCTCCAGTGAAAAACTGTTTTTT
CSASRGLSSEKLFF
>-|TRBD1|TRBJ1-1|TRBV30
TGTGCCTGGAGAGCAGGGGGCTGGGGCACTGAAGCTTTCTTT
CAWRAGGWGTEAFF
>once|-|TRBJ1-1|TRBV11-3
TGTGCCAGCAGCTTATCGGAGAAGAACACTGAAGCTTTCTTT
CASSLSEKNTEAFF
>once|-|TRBJ1-1|TRBV3-1/TRBV3-2
TGTGCCAGCAGCCAGGTAGCGGGCACTGAAGCTTTCTTT
CASSQVAGTEAFF
>-|-|TRBJ1-5|TRBV6-2/TRBV6-3
TGTGCCAGCAGTTACCCCGCGAATCAGCCCCAGCATTTT
CASSYPANQPQHF
>-|-|TRBJ1-2|TRBV10-2
TGCGCCAGCAGTGAGTCGGGCCAGGGCGGGGATGTCTATGGCTACACCTTC
CASSESGQGGDVYGYTF
>-|-|TRBJ1-1|TRBV4-2
TGTGCCAGCAGCCCCAGCCCGCTGAACACTGAAGCTTTCTTT
CASSPSPLNTEAFF
>once|-|TRBJ1-2|TRBV7-2
TGTGCCAGCAGCTTATCTTCCGCCGTTGTCTTC
CASSLSSAVVF
>once|TRBD1|TRBJ2-7|TRBV7-2
TGTGCCAGCAGCGCTTGGGGGACAGGGGGTCCTTGGCAGTACTTC
CASSAWGTGGPWQYF
>-|-|TRBJ1-1|TRBV27
TGTGCCAGCTACTATAGGGCGAACACTGAAGCTTTCTTT
CASYYRANTEAFF
>-|TRBD1|TRBJ1-2|TRBV19
TGTGCCAGTAGTATATCTGGGACAGGGGGCGATGGCTACACCTTC
CASSISGTGGDGYTF
>-|-|TRBJ2-7|TRBV3-1/TRBV3-2
TGTGCCAGCAGCCAAGATCTAAGCGACGGGGTCGAGCAGTACTTC
CASSQDLSDGVEQYF
>-|-|TRBJ1-5|TRBV11-3
TGTGCCAGCAGCTTAGTCGGGCAGGGAGATCAGCCCCAGCATTTT
CASSLVGQGDQPQHF
>few|TRBD1|TRBJ1-1|TRBV11-2
TGTGCCAGCAGCCACCCGACAGGGAACTCTGAAGCTTTCTTT
CASSHPTGNSEAFF
>-|TRBD1|TRBJ1-2|TRBV2
TGTGCCACCCGGGGGACAGGGGGCTCTAACTATGGCTACACCTTC
CATRGTGGSNYGYTF
>-|-|TRBJ2-7|TRBV5-5
TGTGCCAGCAGCTTGTTCGGGGGTACCTACGAGCAGTACTTC
CASSLFGGTYEQYF
>-|TRBD1|TRBJ2-5|TRBV19
TGTGCCAGTAGCTTCGGTGGTCGGCAGGGGGCCGATGAGACCCAGTACTTC
CASSFGGRQGADETQYF